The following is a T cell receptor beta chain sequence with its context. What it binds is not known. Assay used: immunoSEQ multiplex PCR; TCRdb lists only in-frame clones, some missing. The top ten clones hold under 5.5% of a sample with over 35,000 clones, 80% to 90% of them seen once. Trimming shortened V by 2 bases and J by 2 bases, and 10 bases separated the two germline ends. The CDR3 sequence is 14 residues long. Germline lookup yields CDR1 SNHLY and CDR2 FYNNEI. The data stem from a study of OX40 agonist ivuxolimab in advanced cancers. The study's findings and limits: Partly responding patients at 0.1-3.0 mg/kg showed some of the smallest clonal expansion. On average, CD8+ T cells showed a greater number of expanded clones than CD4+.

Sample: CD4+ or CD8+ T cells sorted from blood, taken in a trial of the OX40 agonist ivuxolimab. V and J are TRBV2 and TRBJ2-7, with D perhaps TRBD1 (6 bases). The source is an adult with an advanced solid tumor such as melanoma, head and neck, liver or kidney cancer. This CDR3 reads CASSESYRAYEQYF. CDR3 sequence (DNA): TGTGCCAGCAGTGAATCTTACAGGGCCTACGAGCAGTACTTC.